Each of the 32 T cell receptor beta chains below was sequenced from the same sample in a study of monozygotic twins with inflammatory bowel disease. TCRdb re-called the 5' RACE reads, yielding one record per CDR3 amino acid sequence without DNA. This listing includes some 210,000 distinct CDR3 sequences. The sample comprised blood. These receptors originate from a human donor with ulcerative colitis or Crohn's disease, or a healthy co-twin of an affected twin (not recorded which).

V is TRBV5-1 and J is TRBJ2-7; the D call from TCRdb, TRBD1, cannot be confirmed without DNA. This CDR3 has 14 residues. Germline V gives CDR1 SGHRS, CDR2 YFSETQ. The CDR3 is CASSSIDSPTEQYF.

CDR3 sequence reads: CGAQTGSSYEQYF. The rearrangement uses TRBV20-1 and TRBJ2-7. This CDR3 comprises 13 residues. Germline-derived CDR1 and CDR2 are DFQATT and SNEGSKA (reference sequence).

This chain's CDR3 is CASSLSGAGELFF. The genes are TRBV5-1 and TRBJ2-2; as DNA is missing, the TRBD1 call by TCRdb cannot be tested. Per the germline V gene, CDR1 is SGHRS and CDR2 is YFSETQ. This CDR3 contains 13 residues.

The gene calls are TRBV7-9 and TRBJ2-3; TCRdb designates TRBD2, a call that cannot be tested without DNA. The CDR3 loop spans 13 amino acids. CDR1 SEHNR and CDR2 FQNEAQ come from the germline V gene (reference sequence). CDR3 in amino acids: CASSPPPTDTQYF.

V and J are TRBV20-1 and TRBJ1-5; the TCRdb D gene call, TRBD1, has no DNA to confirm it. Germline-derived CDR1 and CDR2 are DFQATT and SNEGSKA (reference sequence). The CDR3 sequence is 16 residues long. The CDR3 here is CSASPPPQGAKQPQHF.

This CDR3 is CASSVGPTTEAFF. The chain couples TRBV13 to TRBJ1-1; as DNA is missing, the TRBD1 call by TCRdb cannot be tested. CDR1 and CDR2 (germline): PRHDT, FYEKMQ (reference sequence). The length of the CDR3 is 13 residues.

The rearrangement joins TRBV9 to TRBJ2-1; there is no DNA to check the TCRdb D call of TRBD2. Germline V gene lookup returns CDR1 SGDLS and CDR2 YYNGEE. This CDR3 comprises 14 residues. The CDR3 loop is CASSAGLASLRRFF.

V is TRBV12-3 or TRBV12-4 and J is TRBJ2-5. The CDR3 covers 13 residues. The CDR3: CASRKEFVETQYF.

This CDR3 is CASSQVSRGGPSQPQHF. The chain employs TRBV4-1 and TRBJ1-5; TCRdb names TRBD1, which stays unverified in the absence of DNA. The CDR3 totals 17 residues. From germline, CDR1 is MGHRA and CDR2 YSYEKL.

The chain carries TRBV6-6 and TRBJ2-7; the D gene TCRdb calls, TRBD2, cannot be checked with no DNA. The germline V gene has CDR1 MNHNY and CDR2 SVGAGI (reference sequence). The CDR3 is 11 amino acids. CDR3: CASSRRDEQYF.

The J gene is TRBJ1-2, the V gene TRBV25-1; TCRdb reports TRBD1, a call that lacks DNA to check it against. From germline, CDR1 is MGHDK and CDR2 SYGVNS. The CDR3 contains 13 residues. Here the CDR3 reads CASTQDRSYGYTF.

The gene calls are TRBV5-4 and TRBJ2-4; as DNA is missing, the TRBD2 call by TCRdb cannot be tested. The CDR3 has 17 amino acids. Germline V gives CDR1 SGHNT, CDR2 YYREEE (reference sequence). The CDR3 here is CASSFSAGGGAKNIQYF.

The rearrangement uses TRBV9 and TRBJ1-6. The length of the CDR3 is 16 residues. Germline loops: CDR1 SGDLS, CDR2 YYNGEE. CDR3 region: CASSVDGGRAGRPLHF.

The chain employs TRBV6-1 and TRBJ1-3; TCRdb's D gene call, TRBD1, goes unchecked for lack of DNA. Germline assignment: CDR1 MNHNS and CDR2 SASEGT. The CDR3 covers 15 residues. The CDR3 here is CASTSDRNSGNTIYF.

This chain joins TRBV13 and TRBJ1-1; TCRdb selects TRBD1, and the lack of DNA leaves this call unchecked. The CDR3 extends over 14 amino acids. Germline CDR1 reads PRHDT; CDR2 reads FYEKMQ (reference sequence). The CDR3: CASSMRQQNTEAFF. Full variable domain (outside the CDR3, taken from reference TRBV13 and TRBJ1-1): AAGVIQSPRHLIKEKRETATLKCYPIPRHDTVYWYQQGPGQDPQFLISFYEKMQSDKGSIPDRFSAQQFSDYHSELNMSSLELGDSALYFCASSMRQQNTEAFFGQGTRLTVV.

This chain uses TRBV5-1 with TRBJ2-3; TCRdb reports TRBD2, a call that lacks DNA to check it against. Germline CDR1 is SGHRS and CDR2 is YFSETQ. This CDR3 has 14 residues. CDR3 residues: CASSAGLNTDTQYF.

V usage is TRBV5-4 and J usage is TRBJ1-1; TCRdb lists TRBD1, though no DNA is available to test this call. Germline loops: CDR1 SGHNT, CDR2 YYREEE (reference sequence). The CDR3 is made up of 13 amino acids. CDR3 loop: CASSFWGEWEAFF.

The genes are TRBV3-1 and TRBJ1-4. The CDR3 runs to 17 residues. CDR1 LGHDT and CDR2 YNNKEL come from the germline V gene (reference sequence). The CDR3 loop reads CASSQVIPSATNEKLFF.

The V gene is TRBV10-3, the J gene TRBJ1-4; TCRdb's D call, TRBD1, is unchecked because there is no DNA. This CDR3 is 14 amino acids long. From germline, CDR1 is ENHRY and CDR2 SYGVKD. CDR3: CATAPGTGNEKLFF.

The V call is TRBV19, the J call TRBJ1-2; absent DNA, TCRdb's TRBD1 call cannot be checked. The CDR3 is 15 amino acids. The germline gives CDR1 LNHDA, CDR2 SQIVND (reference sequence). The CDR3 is CASSIPDRPQVGYTF.

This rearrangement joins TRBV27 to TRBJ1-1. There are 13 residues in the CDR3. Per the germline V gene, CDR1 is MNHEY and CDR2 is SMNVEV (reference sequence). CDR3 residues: CASSQPSSTEAFF.

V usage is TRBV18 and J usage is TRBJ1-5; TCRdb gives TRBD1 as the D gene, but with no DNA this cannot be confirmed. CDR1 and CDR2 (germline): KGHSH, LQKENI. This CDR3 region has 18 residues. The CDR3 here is CASSPPLMAGDSNQPQHF.

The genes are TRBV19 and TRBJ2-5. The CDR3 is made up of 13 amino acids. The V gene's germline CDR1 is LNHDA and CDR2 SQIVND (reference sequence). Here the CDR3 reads CASSIVGQETQYF.

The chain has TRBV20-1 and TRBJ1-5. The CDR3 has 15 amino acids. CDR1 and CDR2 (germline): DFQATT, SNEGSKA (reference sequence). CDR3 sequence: CSASMAGLTNQPQHF.

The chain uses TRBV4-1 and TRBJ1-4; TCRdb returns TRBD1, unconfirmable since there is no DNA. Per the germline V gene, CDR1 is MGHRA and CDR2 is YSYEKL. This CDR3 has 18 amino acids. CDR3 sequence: CASSQVLSGSPKDEKLFF.

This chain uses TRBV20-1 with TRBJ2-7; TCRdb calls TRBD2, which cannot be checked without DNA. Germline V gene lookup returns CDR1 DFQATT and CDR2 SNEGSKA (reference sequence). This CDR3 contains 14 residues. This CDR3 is CSATETSGGYEQYF.

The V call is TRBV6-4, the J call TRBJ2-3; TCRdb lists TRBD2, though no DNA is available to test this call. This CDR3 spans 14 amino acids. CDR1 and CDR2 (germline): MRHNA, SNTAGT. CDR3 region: CASSSGVSTDTQYF.

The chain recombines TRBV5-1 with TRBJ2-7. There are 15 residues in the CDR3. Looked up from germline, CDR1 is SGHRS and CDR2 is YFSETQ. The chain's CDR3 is CASTNSAGRTYEQYF.

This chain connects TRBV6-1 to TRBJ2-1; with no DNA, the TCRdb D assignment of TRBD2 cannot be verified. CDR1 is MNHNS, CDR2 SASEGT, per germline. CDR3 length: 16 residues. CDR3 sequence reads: CASSVTSRSSYNEQFF.

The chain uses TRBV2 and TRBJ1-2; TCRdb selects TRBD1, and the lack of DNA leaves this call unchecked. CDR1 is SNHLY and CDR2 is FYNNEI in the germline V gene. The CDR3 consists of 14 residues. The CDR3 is CASSVGQGAYGYTF.

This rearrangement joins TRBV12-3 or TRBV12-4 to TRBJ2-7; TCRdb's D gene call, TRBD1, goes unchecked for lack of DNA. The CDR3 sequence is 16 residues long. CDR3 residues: CASSPDLTGQFYEQYF.

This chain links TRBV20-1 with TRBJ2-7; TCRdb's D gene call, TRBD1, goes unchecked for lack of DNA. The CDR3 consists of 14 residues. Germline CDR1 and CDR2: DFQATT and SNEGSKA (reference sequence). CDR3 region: CSATGQGSAYEQYF.